This is a list of T cell receptor beta chains from one sample in a study of shared clonotypes between healthy human individuals. Some clones are missing from TCRdb's copy, which holds only in-frame ones; the method was immunoSEQ multiplex PCR. The sample consists of more than 200,000 clones, 60% to 80% of them appearing once. The specimen sequenced was memory CD4+ T cells sorted from blood. The receptors were gathered from a man under 40 in good health. The CDR3 runs from the conserved cysteine through the conserved F or W. Size is omitted from some rows. Given values are once, few, many or a class for expanded clones.

v_call,clone_size,j_call,cdr3_aa
TRBV7-9,.,TRBJ2-3,CASSSWTSGSKADTQYF
TRBV15,.,TRBJ2-1,CATSIRGGIYNEQFF
TRBV2,.,TRBJ1-5,CASSRDTPQPQHF
TRBV7-5,.,TRBJ2-7,CVRTRPENEQYF
TRBV6-1,.,TRBJ2-7,CASSASGWGPYEQYF
TRBV7-8,.,TRBJ1-3,CASSPQAGGGNTIYF
TRBV11-2,few,TRBJ2-1,CASSPLGGPAYNEQFF
TRBV28,few,TRBJ1-1,CASSLADLVVGTEAFF
TRBV18,once,TRBJ2-3,CASSPFSGGPDTQYF
TRBV7-9,few,TRBJ2-5,CASIPAGGETQYF
TRBV27,.,TRBJ2-7,CASKRAGTTYEQYF
TRBV27,.,TRBJ2-5,CASSLSRGKEETQYF
TRBV12-5,few,TRBJ2-1,CASCSEGHNEQFF
TRBV27,once,TRBJ2-2,CASSLKRVSTNTGELFF